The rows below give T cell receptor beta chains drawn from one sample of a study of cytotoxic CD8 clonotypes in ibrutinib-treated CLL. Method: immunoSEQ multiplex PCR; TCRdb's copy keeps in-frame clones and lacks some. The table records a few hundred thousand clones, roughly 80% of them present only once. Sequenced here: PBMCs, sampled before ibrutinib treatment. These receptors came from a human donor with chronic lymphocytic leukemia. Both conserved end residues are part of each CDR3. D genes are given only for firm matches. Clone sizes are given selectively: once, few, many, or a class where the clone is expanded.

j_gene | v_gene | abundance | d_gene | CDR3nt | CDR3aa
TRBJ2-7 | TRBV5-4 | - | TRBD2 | TGTGCCAGCCAAGCTTGGGCTTCAGGGAGGGTTTACGAGCAGTACTTC | CASQAWASGRVYEQYF
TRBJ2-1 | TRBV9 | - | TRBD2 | TGTGCCAGCAGCGTAGCACTAGCGGGAAGTTACAATGAGCAGTTCTTC | CASSVALAGSYNEQFF
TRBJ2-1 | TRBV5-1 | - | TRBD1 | TGCGCCAGCAGCGGGGGGACAGGTAGCTACAATGAGCAGTTCTTC | CASSGGTGSYNEQFF
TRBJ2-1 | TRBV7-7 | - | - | TGTGCCAGCAGCTTAACGATCAGGGACGGTGAGCAGTTCTTC | CASSLTIRDGEQFF
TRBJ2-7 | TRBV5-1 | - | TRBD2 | TGCGCCAGCAGCAGCACTAGCGGGAGGGTCGAGCAGTACTTC | CASSSTSGRVEQYF
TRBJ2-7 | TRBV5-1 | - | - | TGCGCCAGCAGCTTGTACGCCGGGACTTTTGCCTACGAGCAGTACTTC | CASSLYAGTFAYEQYF
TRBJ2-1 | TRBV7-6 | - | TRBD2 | TGTGCCAGCAGCTTCCCAGCGATCGGGACTAGCGGGAATGATGAGCAGTTCTTC | CASSFPAIGTSGNDEQFF
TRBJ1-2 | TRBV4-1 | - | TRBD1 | TGCGCCAGCAGGGCACCGGGACAGAGTACGACTAACTATGGCTACACCTTC | CASRAPGQSTTNYGYTF
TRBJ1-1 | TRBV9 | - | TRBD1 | TGTGCCAGCAGCGTCGCTGGACAGGGGACAGCTGAAGCTTTCTTT | CASSVAGQGTAEAFF
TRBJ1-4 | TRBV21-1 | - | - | TGTGCCAGCAGCGAAACAGGGGGCGTTGATGAAAAACTGTTTTTT | CASSETGGVDEKLFF
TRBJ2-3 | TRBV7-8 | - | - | TGTGCCAGCAGCTTAGCACTAGCCCTGAGCACAGATACGCAGTATTTT | CASSLALALSTDTQYF
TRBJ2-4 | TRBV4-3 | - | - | TGCGCCAGCAGCCAATTGGGCGGCAAAAACATTCAGTACTTC | CASSQLGGKNIQYF
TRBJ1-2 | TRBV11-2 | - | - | TGTGCCAGCAGCTTAGGAGGGGGACCGACCCATGGCTACACCTTC | CASSLGGGPTHGYTF
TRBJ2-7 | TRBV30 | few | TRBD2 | TGTGCCTGGAGTTCGGGGGGTCCTGGCGAGCAGTACTTC | CAWSSGGPGEQYF
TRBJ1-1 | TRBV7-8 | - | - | TGTGCCAGCAGCCAGGGTGACTGGGGTATGAACACTGAAGCTTTCTTT | CASSQGDWGMNTEAFF
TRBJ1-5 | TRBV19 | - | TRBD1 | TGTGCCAGTAGTGCCCCAGGGGACAGCTATCAGCCCCAGCATTTT | CASSAPGDSYQPQHF
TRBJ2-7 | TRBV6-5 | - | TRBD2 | TGTGCCAGCAGTTACTCGAAGGCGGGAGGGGATTACGAGCAGTACTTC | CASSYSKAGGDYEQYF
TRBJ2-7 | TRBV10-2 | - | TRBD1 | TGCGCCACCGGACCGGGACAGGGGTACGAGCAGTACTTC | CATGPGQGYEQYF
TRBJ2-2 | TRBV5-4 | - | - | TGTGCCAGCAGCAGAACAGGATCTCACACCGGGGAGCTGTTTTTT | CASSRTGSHTGELFF
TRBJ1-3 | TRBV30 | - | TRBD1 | TGTGCCTGGAACAGGGGAACAGGGACCATATATTTT | CAWNRGTGTIYF
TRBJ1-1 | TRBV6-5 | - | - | TGTGCCAGCACCCAAAACACTGAAGCTTTCTTT | CASTQNTEAFF
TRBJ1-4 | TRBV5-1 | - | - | TGCGCCAGCAGGGATACAAGAGCAACTAATGAAAAACTGTTTTTT | CASRDTRATNEKLFF
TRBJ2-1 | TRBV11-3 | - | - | TGTGCCAGCAGCTTATCGAGCGATGAGCAGTTCTTC | CASSLSSDEQFF
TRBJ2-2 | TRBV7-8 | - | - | TGTGCCAGCAGCTTGGGGAACACCGGGGAGCTGTTTTTT | CASSLGNTGELFF
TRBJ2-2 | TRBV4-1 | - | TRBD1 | TGCGCCAGCAGCAGGACAGGACAGGGCGACACCGGGGAGCTGTTTTTT | CASSRTGQGDTGELFF
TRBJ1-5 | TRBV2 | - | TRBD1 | TGTGCCAGCAGAGGGACAGGTAGTAATCAGCCCCAGCATTTT | CASRGTGSNQPQHF
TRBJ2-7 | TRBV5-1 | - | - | TGCGCCAGCAGCTTGGTCCAGAACGAGCAGTACTTC | CASSLVQNEQYF